The entry below gives a single TCR beta chain sequence along with its context. Antigen specificity is unknown. CDR1 is SEHNR, CDR2 FQNEAQ, per germline (reference sequence). This CDR3 spans 16 amino acids. J gave up 5 bases and V 4 bases, and 12 bases lay outside the gene matches. The source of the sample is a study of cytomegalovirus exposure and HLA in healthy donors. The study's findings and limits: Several V segments, TRBV6-2 and TRBV6-3 among them, could not be told apart and were dropped.

The PCR made use of 60 Vbeta and 13 Jbeta primers. Method: immunoSEQ multiplex PCR; TCRdb's copy keeps in-frame clones and lacks some. This table holds around 130,000 clones, about three quarters found once. The clonotype was recovered from a human donor in good health. The V gene is TRBV7-9, the J gene TRBJ2-5, with TRBD2 identical over 8 bases. The source material was PBMCs. The chain's CDR3 is CASSYSGVGDMETQYF. Here the CDR3 DNA reads TGTGCCAGCAGCTATAGCGGGGTCGGGGATATGGAGACCCAGTACTTC. The whole variable domain, filled in from reference TRBV7-9 and TRBJ2-5, reads DTGVSQNPRHKITKRGQNVTFRCDPISEHNRLYWYRQTLGQGPEFLTYFQNEAQLEKSRLLSDRFSAERPKGSFSTLEIQRTEQGDSAMYLCASSYSGVGDMETQYFGPGTRLLVL.